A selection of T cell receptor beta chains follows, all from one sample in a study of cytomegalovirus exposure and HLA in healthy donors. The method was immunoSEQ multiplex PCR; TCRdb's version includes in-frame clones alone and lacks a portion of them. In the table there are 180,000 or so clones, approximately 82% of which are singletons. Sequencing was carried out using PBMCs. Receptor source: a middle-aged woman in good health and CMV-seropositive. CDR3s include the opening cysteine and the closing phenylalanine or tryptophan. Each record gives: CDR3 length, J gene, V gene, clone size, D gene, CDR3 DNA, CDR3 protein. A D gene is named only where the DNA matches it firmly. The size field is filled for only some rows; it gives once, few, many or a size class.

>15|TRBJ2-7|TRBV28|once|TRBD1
TGTGCCAGCAGGAGGGGCGGGACAGGGCGCCCCGAGCAGTACTTC
CASRRGGTGRPEQYF
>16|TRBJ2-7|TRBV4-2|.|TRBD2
TGTGCCAGCAGCCGAGGACTAGCGGGAGCGGTCTACGAGCAGTACTTC
CASSRGLAGAVYEQYF
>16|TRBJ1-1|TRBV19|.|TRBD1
TGTGCCAGTAGTTCTCCGGGACAGGGCGGTAGAACTGAAGCTTTCTTT
CASSSPGQGGRTEAFF
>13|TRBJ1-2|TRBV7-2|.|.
TGTGCCAGCAGCTCGCAGACAGCCTATGGCTACACCTTC
CASSSQTAYGYTF
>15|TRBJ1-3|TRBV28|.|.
TGTGCCAGCAGTTTTGACCCAGGCTCCAGAAACACCATATATTTT
CASSFDPGSRNTIYF
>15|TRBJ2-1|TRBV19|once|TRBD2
TGTGCCAGTAAACCCGGGACTAACTTTTACAATGAGCAGTTCTTC
CASKPGTNFYNEQFF
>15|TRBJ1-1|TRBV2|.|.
TGTGCCAGCGGACGGGAATGGAGGAGCTACGCTGAAGCTTTCTTT
CASGREWRSYAEAFF
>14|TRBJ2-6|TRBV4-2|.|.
TGTGCCAGCAGCCAGGACACAGGTTATACCGTCCTGACTTTC
CASSQDTGYTVLTF
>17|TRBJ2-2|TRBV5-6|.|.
TGTGCCAGCAGCCCAAAGGGACTGCCCAGGGGGACCGGGGAGCTGTTTTTT
CASSPKGLPRGTGELFF
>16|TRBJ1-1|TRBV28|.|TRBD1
TGTGCCAGCAGCACATCTCGGACAGGGAAACCCTTTGAAGCTTTCTTT
CASSTSRTGKPFEAFF
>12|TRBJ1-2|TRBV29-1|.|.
TGCAGCGTTCAGGGAATGAGCTATGGCTACACCTTC
CSVQGMSYGYTF
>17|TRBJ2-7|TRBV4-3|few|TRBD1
TGCGCCAGCAGCCAAGGAGGGGGCGGCTGGAAAACCTACGAGCAGTACTTC
CASSQGGGGWKTYEQYF
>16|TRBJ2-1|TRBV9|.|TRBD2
TGTGCCAGCAGCGTGGGACTAGCGGGAGTATTTGGTGAGCAGTTCTTC
CASSVGLAGVFGEQFF
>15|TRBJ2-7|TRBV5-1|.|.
TGCGCCAGCAGCGACCCCGGGACACGGTCCTACGAGCAGTACTTC
CASSDPGTRSYEQYF
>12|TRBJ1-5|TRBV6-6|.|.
TGTGCCAGCAGTTATAAGCATCAGCCCCAGCATTTT
CASSYKHQPQHF
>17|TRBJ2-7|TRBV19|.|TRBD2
TGTGCCAGTAGTTCACAGCGGGAGGGCCTCCTTTCGTGGGAGCAGTACTTC
CASSSQREGLLSWEQYF
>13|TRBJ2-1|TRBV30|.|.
TGTGCCTGGAGTGTCGGGTCCTACAATGAGCAGTTCTTC
CAWSVGSYNEQFF
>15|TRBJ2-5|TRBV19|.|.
TGTGCCAGTAGTATAGATCGTGACCGGGGAGAGACCCAGTACTTC
CASSIDRDRGETQYF
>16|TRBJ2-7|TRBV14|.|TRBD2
TGTGCCAGCAGCCAAGGACTAGCGGGAGTCGCCTACGGGCAGTACTTC
CASSQGLAGVAYGQYF
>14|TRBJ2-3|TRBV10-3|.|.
TGTGCCATCAGTCCTACCGGGACTGCAGATACGCAGTATTTT
CAISPTGTADTQYF
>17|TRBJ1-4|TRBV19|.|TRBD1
TGTGCCAGTAGTATCGCTTCAGGGGGCGACCGTGGTGAAAAACTGTTTTTT
CASSIASGGDRGEKLFF
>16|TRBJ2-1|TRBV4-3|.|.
TGCGCCAGCAGCCCCTTAGATGAAAGATCCTACAATGAGCAGTTCTTC
CASSPLDERSYNEQFF
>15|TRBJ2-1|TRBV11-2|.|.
TGTGCCAGCAGCTTAGATGGCAGGGAAAACAATGAGCAGTTCTTC
CASSLDGRENNEQFF
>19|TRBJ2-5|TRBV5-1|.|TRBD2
TGCGCCAGCAGCTTGAGGGGTTCGACTAGCGGGAGGTCCCAAGAGACCCAGTACTTC
CASSLRGSTSGRSQETQYF
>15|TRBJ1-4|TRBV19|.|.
TGTGCCAGTAGCACAGGTTACGCAACTAATGAAAAACTGTTTTTT
CASSTGYATNEKLFF
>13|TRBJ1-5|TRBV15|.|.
TGTGCCACCAGCTCGCGGAGCAATCAGCCCCAGCATTTT
CATSSRSNQPQHF
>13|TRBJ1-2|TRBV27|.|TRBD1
TGTGCCAGTCGGACAGGGGGGGACTATGGCTACACCTTC
CASRTGGDYGYTF
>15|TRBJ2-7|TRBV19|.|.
TGTGCCAGCCGGGACATCTTTAACGGGACCTACGAGCAGTACTTC
CASRDIFNGTYEQYF
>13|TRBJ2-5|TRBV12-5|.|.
TGTGCTAGTGGTAAGGGCCGGGGAGAGACCCAGTACTTC
CASGKGRGETQYF
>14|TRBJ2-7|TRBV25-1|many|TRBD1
TGTGCCAGCAGTGCCAGACAGGGCTCCTACGAGCAGTACTTC
CASSARQGSYEQYF
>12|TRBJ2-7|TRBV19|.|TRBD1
TGTGCCACCGCACAGGGGGGCTACGAGCAGTACTTC
CATAQGGYEQYF
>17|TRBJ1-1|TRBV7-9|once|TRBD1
TGTGCCAGCAGCTTAGCCGGGACAGCCCGATCCAACACTGAAGCTTTCTTT
CASSLAGTARSNTEAFF
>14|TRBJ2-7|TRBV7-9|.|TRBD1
TGTGCCAGCAGTTTAGGACAGGGAACCTACGAGCAGTACTTC
CASSLGQGTYEQYF
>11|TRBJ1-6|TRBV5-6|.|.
TGTGCCAGCAGCTTGGGATCAGCCCTCCACTTT
CASSLGSALHF
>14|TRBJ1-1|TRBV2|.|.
TGTGCCAGCAGTGAAGCGGGGGGGAACACTGAAGCTTTCTTT
CASSEAGGNTEAFF
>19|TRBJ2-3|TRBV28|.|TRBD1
TGTGCCAGCAGTTTATTAGGCCCGGGACAGGGTTTTGGCACAGATACGCAGTATTTT
CASSLLGPGQGFGTDTQYF
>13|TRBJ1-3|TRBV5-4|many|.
TGTGCCAGCCAGTGGGGGGCTGGAAACACCATATATTTT
CASQWGAGNTIYF
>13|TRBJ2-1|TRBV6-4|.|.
TGTGCCAGCAGTGACTCGGACAACAATGAGCAGTTCTTC
CASSDSDNNEQFF
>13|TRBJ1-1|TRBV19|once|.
TGTGCCAGTAGTATAATGGCGAACACTGAAGCTTTCTTT
CASSIMANTEAFF
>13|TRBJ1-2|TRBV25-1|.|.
TGTGCCAGCAGTGAGCAGGGGTTGGATGGCTACACCTTC
CASSEQGLDGYTF
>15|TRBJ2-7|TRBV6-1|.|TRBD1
TGTGCCAGCACCACTCGACAGGGGTCCCGCTACGAGCAGTACTTC
CASTTRQGSRYEQYF
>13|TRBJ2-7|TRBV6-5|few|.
TGTGCCAGCAGTCGACAGAGCTCCTACGAGCAGTACTTC
CASSRQSSYEQYF
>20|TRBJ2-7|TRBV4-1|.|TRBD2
TGCGCCAGCAGCCAATCCCCGGTCCCTAGCGGGAGGACCAGCTCCTACGAGCAGTACTTC
CASSQSPVPSGRTSSYEQYF
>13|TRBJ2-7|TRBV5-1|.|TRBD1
TGCGCCAGCAGCTCCGGGACAGGGACCGAGCAGTACTTC
CASSSGTGTEQYF
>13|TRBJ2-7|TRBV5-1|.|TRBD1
TGCGCCAGCAGTGGTACAGGGGCATACGAGCAGTACTTC
CASSGTGAYEQYF
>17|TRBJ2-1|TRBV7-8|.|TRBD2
TGTGCCAGCCTACAACACCCCCAACTAGCGGGTGCTAATGAGCAGTTCTTC
CASLQHPQLAGANEQFF
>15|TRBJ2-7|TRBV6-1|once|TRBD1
TGTGCCAGCAGTCCCCAGGGGGCTTCTCCCTACGAGCAGTACTTC
CASSPQGASPYEQYF